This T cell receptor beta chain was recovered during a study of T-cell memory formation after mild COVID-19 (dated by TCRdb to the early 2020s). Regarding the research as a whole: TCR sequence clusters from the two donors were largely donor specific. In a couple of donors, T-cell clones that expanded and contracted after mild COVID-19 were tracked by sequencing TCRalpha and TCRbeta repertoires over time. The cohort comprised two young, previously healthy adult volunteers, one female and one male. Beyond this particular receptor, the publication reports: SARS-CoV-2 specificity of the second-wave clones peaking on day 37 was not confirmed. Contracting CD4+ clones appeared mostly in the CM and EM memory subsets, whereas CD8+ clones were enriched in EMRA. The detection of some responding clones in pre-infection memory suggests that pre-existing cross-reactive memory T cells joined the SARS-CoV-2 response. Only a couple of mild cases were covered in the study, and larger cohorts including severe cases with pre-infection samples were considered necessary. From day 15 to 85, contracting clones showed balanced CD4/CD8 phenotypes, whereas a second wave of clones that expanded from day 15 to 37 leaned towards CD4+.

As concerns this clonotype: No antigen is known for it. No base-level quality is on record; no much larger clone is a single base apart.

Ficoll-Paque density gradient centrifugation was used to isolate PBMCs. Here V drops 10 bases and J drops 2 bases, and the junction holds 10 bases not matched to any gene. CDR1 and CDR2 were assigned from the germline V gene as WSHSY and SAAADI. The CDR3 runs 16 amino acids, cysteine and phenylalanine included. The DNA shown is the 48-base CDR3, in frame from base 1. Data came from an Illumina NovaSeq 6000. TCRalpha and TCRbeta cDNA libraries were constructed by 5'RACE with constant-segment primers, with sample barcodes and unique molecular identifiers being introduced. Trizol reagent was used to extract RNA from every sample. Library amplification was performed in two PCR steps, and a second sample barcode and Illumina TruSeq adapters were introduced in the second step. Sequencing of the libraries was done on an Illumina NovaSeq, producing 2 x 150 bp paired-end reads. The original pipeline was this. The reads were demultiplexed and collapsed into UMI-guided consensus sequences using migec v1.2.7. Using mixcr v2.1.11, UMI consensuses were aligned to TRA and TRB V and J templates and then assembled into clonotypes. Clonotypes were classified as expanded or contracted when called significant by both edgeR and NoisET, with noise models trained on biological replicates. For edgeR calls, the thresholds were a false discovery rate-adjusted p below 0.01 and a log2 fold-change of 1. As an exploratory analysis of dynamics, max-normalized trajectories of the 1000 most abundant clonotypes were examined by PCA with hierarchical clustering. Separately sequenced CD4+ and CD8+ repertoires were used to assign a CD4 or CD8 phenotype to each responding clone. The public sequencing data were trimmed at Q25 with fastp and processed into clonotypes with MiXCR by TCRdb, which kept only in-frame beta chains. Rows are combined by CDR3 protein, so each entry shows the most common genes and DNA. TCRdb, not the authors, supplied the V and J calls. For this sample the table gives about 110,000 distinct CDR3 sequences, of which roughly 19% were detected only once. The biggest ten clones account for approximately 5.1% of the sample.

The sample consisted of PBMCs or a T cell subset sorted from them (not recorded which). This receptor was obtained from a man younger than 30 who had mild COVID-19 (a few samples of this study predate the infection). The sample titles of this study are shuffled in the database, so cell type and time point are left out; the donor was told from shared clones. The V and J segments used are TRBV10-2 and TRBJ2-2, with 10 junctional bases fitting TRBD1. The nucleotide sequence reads TGCGCCACCGGGACAGGGGCCCAGCTAAACACCGGGGAGCTGTTTTTT. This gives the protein CATGTGAQLNTGELFF.